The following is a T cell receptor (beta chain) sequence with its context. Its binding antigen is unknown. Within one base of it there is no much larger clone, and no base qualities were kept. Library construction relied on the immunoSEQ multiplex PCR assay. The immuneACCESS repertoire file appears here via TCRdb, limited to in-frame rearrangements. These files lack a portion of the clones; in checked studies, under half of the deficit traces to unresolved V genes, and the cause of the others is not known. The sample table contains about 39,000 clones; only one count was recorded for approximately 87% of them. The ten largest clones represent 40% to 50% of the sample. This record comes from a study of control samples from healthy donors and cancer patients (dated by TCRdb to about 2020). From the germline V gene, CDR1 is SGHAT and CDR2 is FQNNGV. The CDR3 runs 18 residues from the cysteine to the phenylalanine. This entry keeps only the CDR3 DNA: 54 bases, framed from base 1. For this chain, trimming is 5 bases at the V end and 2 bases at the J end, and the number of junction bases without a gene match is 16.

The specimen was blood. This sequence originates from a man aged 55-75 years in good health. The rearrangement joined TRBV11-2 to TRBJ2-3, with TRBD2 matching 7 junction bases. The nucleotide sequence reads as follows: TGTGCCAGCAGCCAGAGGGGAAAGCGGGACCACCTCACAGATACGCAGTATTTT. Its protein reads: CASSQRGKRDHLTDTQYF.